The rows below give T cell receptor beta chains drawn from one sample of a study of blood T cell repertoires in COVID-19. The method was immunoSEQ multiplex PCR; TCRdb's version includes in-frame clones alone and lacks a portion of them. Of more than 70,000 clones in the sample, around 88% were seen once. Source material: peripheral blood. Every receptor here comes from an elderly man with active or convalescent COVID-19. Each CDR3 is given with its conserved first and last residue. A D gene is named only where the DNA matches it firmly. The size field is filled for only some rows; it gives once, few, many or a size class.

v_call	d_call	j_call	clone_size	cdr3_aa	cdr3_nt
TRBV5-1	TRBD1	TRBJ1-6	-	CASSPGGQGNSPLHF	TGCGCCAGCAGCCCAGGAGGACAGGGAAATTCACCCCTCCACTTT
TRBV27	-	TRBJ2-1	few	CASSLRRGILNEQFF	TGTGCCAGCAGTTTAAGGCGGGGCATCTTGAATGAGCAGTTCTTC
TRBV7-3	-	TRBJ2-2	-	CASSSLPAANTGELFF	TGTGCCAGCAGCTCCCTCCCGGCGGCGAACACCGGGGAGCTGTTTTTT
TRBV5-4	-	TRBJ2-4	-	CASSPGERGGHGNIQYF	TGTGCCAGCAGCCCGGGGGAACGAGGGGGCCACGGAAACATTCAGTACTTC
TRBV3-1/TRBV3-2	-	TRBJ2-1	-	CASSPKLPSESYNEQFF	TGTGCCAGCAGCCCAAAACTTCCTAGCGAGTCTTACAATGAGCAGTTCTTC
TRBV5-1	TRBD1	TRBJ1-2	-	CASSLGQGLSGYTF	TGCGCCAGCAGCTTGGGACAGGGCTTAAGTGGCTACACCTTC
TRBV9	-	TRBJ2-7	-	CASSKGTPSSYEQYF	TGTGCCAGCAGCAAAGGGACACCGAGCTCCTACGAGCAGTACTTC
TRBV7-8	-	TRBJ1-2	once	CASSSQGFYGYTF	TGTGCCAGCAGCTCCCAGGGTTTTTATGGCTACACCTTC
TRBV10-1	-	TRBJ2-7	-	CASRNLTQTSYEQYF	TGCGCCAGCAGGAACCTGACACAGACCTCCTACGAGCAGTACTTC
TRBV19	-	TRBJ2-3	-	CASRTGTRQYF	TGTGCCAGTAGGACCGGGACACGGCAGTATTTT
TRBV3-1/TRBV3-2	TRBD2	TRBJ2-1	-	CASRWLAGGEQFF	TGTGCCAGCAGATGGCTAGCGGGGGGAGAGCAGTTCTTC
TRBV7-2	-	TRBJ1-6	-	CASSLGAGFYSPLHF	TGTGCCAGCAGCTTAGGTGCAGGGTTCTATTCACCCCTCCACTTT
TRBV4-2	TRBD2	TRBJ2-3	-	CASSQEGTSSTDTQYF	TGTGCCAGCAGCCAAGAGGGGACTAGCAGCACAGATACGCAGTATTTT
TRBV7-2	TRBD2	TRBJ2-1	once	CASSLSGRATYNEQFF	TGTGCCAGCAGCCTTAGCGGGAGGGCCACCTACAATGAGCAGTTCTTC
TRBV7-2	-	TRBJ2-3	-	CASILRGAGTDTQYF	TGTGCCAGCATCCTGCGGGGAGCCGGCACAGATACGCAGTATTTT
TRBV5-5	TRBD1	TRBJ2-1	-	CASSSTGGSYNEQFF	TGTGCCAGCAGCTCGACAGGGGGCAGCTACAATGAGCAGTTCTTC
TRBV5-4	TRBD2	TRBJ2-7	-	CASSLDGTTFEQYF	TGTGCCAGCAGCTTGGACGGGACTACCTTCGAGCAGTACTTC
TRBV15	TRBD1	TRBJ2-7	-	CATSRDRTGTEQYF	TGTGCCACCAGCAGAGATAGGACAGGGACCGAGCAGTACTTC
TRBV5-4	TRBD2	TRBJ2-1	-	CASSFGGSLNEQFF	TGTGCCAGCAGCTTTGGCGGGAGCCTCAATGAGCAGTTCTTC
TRBV5-1	TRBD1	TRBJ2-5	-	CASSHGGRGRETQYF	TGCGCCAGCAGCCATGGGGGCAGGGGGCGAGAGACCCAGTACTTC
TRBV9	-	TRBJ2-7	once	CASSVAGTASSYEQYF	TGTGCCAGCAGCGTAGCCGGCACCGCTAGCTCCTACGAGCAGTACTTC
TRBV11-3	TRBD1	TRBJ2-7	-	CASSADGTGSYEQYF	TGTGCCAGCAGCGCGGACGGGACAGGATCCTACGAGCAGTACTTC
TRBV5-1	-	TRBJ1-6	-	CASSLTPGGNNSPLHF	TGCGCCAGCAGCTTGACGCCCGGGGGGAATAATTCACCCCTCCACTTT
TRBV6-5	TRBD1	TRBJ1-2	-	CASSPGQGFYGYTF	TGTGCCAGCAGTCCCGGACAGGGCTTCTATGGCTACACCTTC
TRBV15	-	TRBJ1-6	-	CATSRVEGVGSPLHF	TGTGCCACCAGCAGAGTCGAGGGCGTTGGTTCACCCCTCCACTTT
TRBV7-9	TRBD2	TRBJ2-1	once	CASSRTSGSYNEQFF	TGTGCCAGCAGCAGGACTAGCGGTTCATACAATGAGCAGTTCTTC
TRBV6-1	-	TRBJ1-5	-	CASSEGSQPQHF	TGTGCCAGCAGTGAAGGAAGCCAGCCCCAGCATTTT
TRBV3-1/TRBV3-2	TRBD1	TRBJ1-1	-	CASSQGQGAVGTEAFF	TGTGCCAGCAGCCAAGGACAGGGGGCAGTCGGCACTGAAGCTTTCTTT
TRBV4-3	TRBD1	TRBJ1-1	-	CASSSHRGQGNTEAFF	TGCGCCAGCAGCTCCCACAGGGGGCAGGGGAACACTGAAGCTTTCTTT
TRBV14	-	TRBJ1-3	few	CASSQDLYSGNTIYF	TGTGCCAGCAGCCAAGATTTGTACTCTGGAAACACCATATATTTT
TRBV6-2/TRBV6-3	-	TRBJ1-1	-	CASSRGLMNTEAFF	TGTGCCAGCAGCCGCGGACTCATGAACACTGAAGCTTTCTTT